Below are 27 T cell receptor beta chains sequenced from a single sample in a study of shared clonotypes between healthy human individuals. Sequenced by immunoSEQ multiplex PCR; TCRdb stores in-frame clones only, minus some. The sample consists of roughly 1,000,000 clones, around 82% of them appearing once. What was sequenced was memory CD4+ T cells from PBMCs. This sample's subset: CD45RA-negative fraction. The receptors come from a man between 18 and 35 years old in good health. Some clones in this sample may be carry-over from other donors' samples.

This clone showed up just once. The chain recombines TRBV10-3 with TRBJ2-3; D remains unclear. The CDR3 has 13 residues. Germline V gene lookup returns CDR1 ENHRY and CDR2 SYGVKD. Trimming removed 6 bases at V and 6 bases at J, with 13 bases between. CDR3 amino acids: CAISKRLEDTQYF. Written as DNA, the CDR3 is TGTGCCATCAGCAAAAGGCTTGAGGATACGCAGTATTTT.

Written as DNA, the CDR3 is TGTGCCAGCAGCTCCCGCCTCACAGATACGCAGTATTTT. Translation gives CASSSRLTDTQYF. The chain has TRBV7-2 and TRBJ2-3; D unresolved. The CDR3 is 13 amino acids. In germline, CDR1 is SGHTA, CDR2 FQGNSA. Trimming cost V 4 bases and J 2 bases, with 7 bases left between them.

This clone has only one observation. The chain has TRBV19 and TRBJ2-7; TRBD2 matches 8 bases. This CDR3 comprises 15 residues. V trimming: 9 bases; J trimming: 4 bases; junction bases outside the gene matches: 14. Germline V lookup: CDR1 LNHDA, CDR2 SQIVND (reference sequence). The CDR3: CARGVSAGVGYEQYF. For the CDR3, the DNA is TGTGCCAGGGGGGTCTCAGCGGGAGTCGGGTACGAGCAGTACTTC.

The chain uses TRBV27 and TRBJ2-1; the match to TRBD2 covers 13 bases. With 5 bases clipped from V and 6 bases from J, the junction kept 4 bases outside the gene matches. The CDR3 spans 15 residues. In germline, CDR1 is MNHEY, CDR2 SMNVEV (reference sequence). CDR3 loop: CASSTTSGRFNEQFF. The CDR3 DNA reads as TGTGCCAGCAGTACGACTAGCGGGAGGTTCAATGAGCAGTTCTTC.

The rearrangement uses TRBV9 and TRBJ2-1, with 7 positions matching TRBD1. The CDR3 has 15 amino acids. Trimming at V came to 3 bases and at J to 2 bases, leaving 5 bases not matched to a gene. The V gene's germline CDR1 is SGDLS and CDR2 YYNGEE. The CDR3 coding sequence is TGTGCCAGCAGCGCACACAGGGGCCCCTACAATGAGCAGTTCTTC. It is translated as CASSAHRGPYNEQFF.

The chain carries TRBV27 and TRBJ1-4; D is unresolved. This CDR3 has 14 residues. The V and J ends lost 2 bases and 8 bases respectively, with 12 bases between them. Germline loops: CDR1 MNHEY, CDR2 SMNVEV (reference sequence). The CDR3 DNA sequence: TGTGCCAGCAGTTTACGTCCAGCGGGGGAAAAACTGTTTTTT. It translates to CASSLRPAGEKLFF.

This clone has only one observation. V is TRBV6-5 and J is TRBJ2-1, with D perhaps TRBD2 (6 bases). Per the germline V gene, CDR1 is MNHEY and CDR2 is SVGAGI. The CDR3 has 15 amino acids. The V gene lost 8 bases and the J gene lost 1 base, with 15 bases spanning the gap. The CDR3: CASGRGKGSYNEQFF. The CDR3 region has the DNA TGTGCCAGCGGGCGGGGTAAGGGGTCCTACAATGAGCAGTTCTTC.

The rearrangement links TRBV2 to TRBJ1-5; no clear D. Per germline, CDR1 SNHLY and CDR2 FYNNEI. The CDR3 has 13 residues. V shed 3 bases and J shed 11 bases, with 14 bases lying between them. DNA of the CDR3: TGTGCCAGCAGTGAGGGCCCGCCAGTAGCCCAGCATTTT. Its protein product is CASSEGPPVAQHF.

The gene calls are TRBV5-1 and TRBJ2-3; 10 nucleotides align to TRBD2. Germline CDR1 is SGHRS and CDR2 is YFSETQ. The CDR3 has 16 amino acids. The trim removed 4 bases at V and 2 bases at J, leaving 7 bases unmatched. The CDR3 DNA reads TGCGCCAGCAGCAAAGGACTAGCGGAACTCACAGATACGCAGTATTTT. This translates into CASSKGLAELTDTQYF. The entire variable domain, with the rest obtained from reference TRBV5-1 and TRBJ2-3, is as follows: KAGVTQTPRYLIKTRGQQVTLSCSPISGHRSVSWYQQTPGQGLQFLFEYFSETQRNKGNFPGRFSGRQFSNSRSEMNVSTLELGDSALYLCASSKGLAELTDTQYFGPGTRLTVL.

This clone turned up a few times. V is TRBV7-9 and J is TRBJ2-3; no firm D call. Germline CDR1 reads SEHNR; CDR2 reads FQNEAQ (reference sequence). V dropped 1 base and J dropped 11 bases, with 10 bases sitting between them. The CDR3 runs to 12 residues. CDR3 DNA: TGTGCCAGCAGCTTAGGGCTAGTCCAGCAGTATTTT. It encodes CASSLGLVQQYF.

The V and J genes are TRBV7-9 and TRBJ1-2, with 10 nucleotides matching TRBD1. Germline V gene data show CDR1 as SEHNR and CDR2 as FQNEAQ (reference sequence). The CDR3 runs 16 residues. V trimming: 1 base; J trimming: 4 bases; junction bases outside the gene matches: 6. The CDR3 here is CASSLGDRGRVYGYTF. Here the CDR3 DNA reads TGTGCCAGCAGCTTAGGGGACAGGGGTCGAGTCTATGGCTACACCTTC.

The chain recombines TRBV9 with TRBJ2-1; 8 nucleotides agree with TRBD2. The germline V gene has CDR1 SGDLS and CDR2 YYNGEE. With 3 bases clipped from V and 2 bases from J, the junction kept 4 bases outside the gene matches. The CDR3 runs 15 residues. The CDR3 protein is CASSGSGEAYNEQFF. The DNA of the CDR3 is TGTGCCAGCAGCGGTAGCGGGGAGGCCTACAATGAGCAGTTCTTC.

CDR3 coding DNA: TGTGCCAGCAGCACCGACACTTCTGTTGCAACTAATGAAAAACTGTTTTTT. It is translated as CASSTDTSVATNEKLFF. The rearrangement links TRBV7-2 to TRBJ1-4; D is undetermined. V was clipped by 5 bases and J by 0 bases, with 16 bases between them. The germline gives CDR1 SGHTA, CDR2 FQGNSA. This CDR3 comprises 17 residues.

This clone occurred many times. The J gene is TRBJ2-1, the V gene TRBV18, with D perhaps matching TRBD2 (5 bases). Between the trimmed V and J ends, which lost 0 bases and 3 bases, there was a span of 6 bases. CDR1 is KGHSH, CDR2 LQKENI, per germline. The CDR3 loop spans 14 amino acids. In DNA form, the CDR3 reads TGTGCCAGCTCACCACCGACTAACTACAATGAGCAGTTCTTC. Protein product: CASSPPTNYNEQFF.

To note about this clone: At one boundary the junction diverges from the germline segment, which might be a read error. V is TRBV11-2 and J is TRBJ1-2; 8 nucleotides agree with TRBD1. The CDR3 has 16 amino acids. Germline V CDR1 and CDR2: SGHAT, FQNNGV. The CDR3 region has the DNA TGTGCCAGCAGTTTAGCCGGGACAGGAACTAACTATGGCTACACCTTC. Translated, it gives CASSLAGTGTNYGYTF.

This clone showed up just a few times. The chain carries TRBV19 and TRBJ2-2; no clear D. The V end lost 1 base, the J end lost 5 bases, and 14 bases lay between the germline ends. CDR3 length: 16 amino acids. Germline CDR1 and CDR2: LNHDA and SQIVND (reference sequence). The CDR3 sequence is CASSIVRVARTGELFF. DNA of the CDR3: TGTGCCAGTAGTATAGTAAGGGTGGCACGGACCGGGGAGCTGTTTTTT. The full variable domain, in which reference TRBV19 and TRBJ2-2 provide the parts outside the CDR3, is DGGITQSPKYLFRKEGQNVTLSCEQNLNHDAMYWYRQDPGQGLRLIYYSQIVNDFQKGDIAEGYSVSREKKESFPLTVTSAQKNPTAFYLCASSIVRVARTGELFFGEGSRLTVL.

The gene calls are TRBV6-1 and TRBJ2-3, with 9 bases matching TRBD2. The V segment lost 8 bases and the J segment 5 bases; nucleotides outside the gene matches: 11. The CDR3 covers 15 residues. From germline, CDR1 is MNHNS and CDR2 SASEGT. This chain's CDR3 is CASAQRLAAGDTQYF. The CDR3 bases are TGTGCCAGCGCCCAACGACTAGCGGCGGGAGATACGCAGTATTTT.

V and J are TRBV2 and TRBJ2-3, with 11 bases identical to TRBD2. With 6 bases clipped from V and 0 bases from J, the junction kept 5 bases outside the gene matches. There are 16 residues in the CDR3. CDR1 is SNHLY and CDR2 is FYNNEI in the germline V gene. Written as DNA, the CDR3 is TGTGCCAGCAGCGACTGGACTAGCGGGAGCACAGATACGCAGTATTTT. Encoded protein: CASSDWTSGSTDTQYF.

This clone has just a few counts. This chain connects TRBV29-1 to TRBJ2-1, with D possibly TRBD2 on 6 matching bases. CDR3 length equals 14 residues. CDR1 is SQVTM and CDR2 is ANQGSEA in the germline V gene. Trimming left V 6 bases short and J 0 bases short, with 12 bases between. The CDR3 sequence is CSVATSLSYNEQFF. The CDR3 nucleotides are TGCAGCGTGGCAACTAGCCTCTCCTACAATGAGCAGTTCTTC.

The gene calls are TRBV25-1 and TRBJ1-1; D ambiguous. From germline, CDR1 is MGHDK and CDR2 SYGVNS. This CDR3 comprises 13 residues. The germline V and J ends were trimmed by 4 bases and 5 bases, with 11 bases remaining between them. The CDR3 nucleotides read TGTGCCAGCAGTGTGTCTAGCGGGACTGAAGCTTTCTTT. Translation: CASSVSSGTEAFF.

The chain carries TRBV10-3 and TRBJ2-2, with TRBD2 matching 14 bases. The V and J ends lost 4 bases and 7 bases, in that order; junction bases with no gene match: 11. Looked up from germline, CDR1 is ENHRY and CDR2 is SYGVKD. CDR3 length: 18 residues. The CDR3, as DNA: TGTGCCATCAGTGGACCGACTAGCGGGAGGGCCGGGGTCGGGGAGCTGTTTTTT. Translated, it gives CAISGPTSGRAGVGELFF.

The genes are TRBV6-1 and TRBJ2-7; 10 bases are a match to TRBD2. V shed 4 bases and J 4 bases; nucleotides not matched to a gene: 19. Germline V lookup: CDR1 MNHNS, CDR2 SASEGT. This CDR3 contains 19 residues. Here the CDR3 reads CASSGGGLAIPIPLYEQYF. CDR3 DNA: TGTGCCAGCAGTGGGGGGGGACTAGCGATTCCTATTCCCCTTTACGAGCAGTACTTC.

The V call is TRBV10-2, the J call TRBJ1-1; D is perhaps TRBD1 (5 bases). The CDR3 loop spans 15 amino acids. V was trimmed by 5 bases and J by 1 base, leaving 14 bases between them. Germline V gene sequence: CDR1 WSHSY, CDR2 SAAADI. This CDR3 is CASSSWGAGNTEAFF. In DNA form, the CDR3 reads TGCGCCAGCAGTTCCTGGGGCGCTGGGAACACTGAAGCTTTCTTT.

As regards this clone: The same CDR3 is also encoded by other DNA sequences in this sample. The V call is TRBV5-1, the J call TRBJ1-2; D gene uncertain. CDR1 SGHRS and CDR2 YFSETQ come from the germline V gene. V was cut by 3 bases and J by 4 bases, with 13 bases left in between. This CDR3 region has 14 residues. CDR3 region: CASSSRGPSYGYTF. The CDR3, as DNA: TGCGCCAGCAGCTCCCGCGGGCCCTCCTATGGCTACACCTTC.

This clone turned up a few times. The V call is TRBV5-6, the J call TRBJ2-2, with D uncertain. This CDR3 is built from 13 residues. Germline values: CDR1 SGHDT, CDR2 YYEEEE. Trimming took 2 bases from V and 8 from J, leaving 10 bases between them. The CDR3 coding sequence is TGTGCCAGCAGCTTAAGTGGAAGGGGGGAGCTGTTTTTT. Translation gives CASSLSGRGELFF. Based on the CDR3 plus reference TRBV5-6 and TRBJ2-2, the full variable domain is DAGVTQSPTHLIKTRGQQVTLRCSPKSGHDTVSWYQQALGQGPQFIFQYYEEEERQRGNFPDRFSGHQFPNYSSELNVNALLLGDSALYLCASSLSGRGELFFGEGSRLTVL.

The chain is built from TRBV5-4 and TRBJ2-2, with 9 bases aligning to TRBD1. The J segment lost 3 bases and the V segment lost 2 bases, leaving 8 bases of the junction unmatched. This CDR3 is built from 17 residues. CDR1 is SGHNT, CDR2 YYREEE, per germline (reference sequence). CDR3 protein: CASSFPGTGIDTGELFF. The CDR3 bases are TGTGCCAGCAGCTTCCCCGGGACAGGGATCGACACCGGGGAGCTGTTTTTT.

The V call is TRBV4-1, the J call TRBJ2-5, with D possibly being TRBD2 (6 bases). Germline V gene lookup returns CDR1 MGHRA and CDR2 YSYEKL. V was pared by 0 bases and J by 3 bases, with 17 bases between. The CDR3 consists of 17 residues. The CDR3 region has the DNA TGCGCCAGCAGCCAAGAGCTGGCGACGGGGGTTGAAGAGACCCAGTACTTC. Translated: CASSQELATGVEETQYF.